Listed below are T cell receptor beta chains from one sample, sequenced in a study of beta chain features in type 1 diabetes. Sequencing was performed with immunoSEQ multiplex PCR; in TCRdb, only in-frame clones are kept and a portion is missing. The sample lists about 250,000 clones; over 12% were seen once. Specimen: naive CD4+ T cells from blood. The receptors here all came from a woman aged 40 to 49 in good health. The CDR3 runs from the conserved cysteine through the conserved F or W. The D gene is left open where the match is weak. Rows may omit the clone size; those that give it use once, few, many or a size class.

v_gene: TRBV7-9
len: 16
j_gene: TRBJ1-2
abundance: few
d_gene: .
CDR3nt: TGTGCCAGCAGCTCAAAATCGACAGACTCCAACTCGGGCTACACCTTC
CDR3aa: CASSSKSTDSNSGYTF

v_gene: TRBV6-6
len: 14
j_gene: TRBJ1-2
abundance: .
d_gene: TRBD1
CDR3nt: TGTGCCAGCAGCGATCCGGGACAGTATTATGGCTACACCTTC
CDR3aa: CASSDPGQYYGYTF

v_gene: TRBV7-2
len: 13
j_gene: TRBJ1-2
abundance: .
d_gene: .
CDR3nt: TGTGCCAGTAGCGTAGGGGCACACTATGGCTACACCTTC
CDR3aa: CASSVGAHYGYTF

v_gene: TRBV11-2
len: 17
j_gene: TRBJ2-1
abundance: .
d_gene: .
CDR3nt: TGTGCCAGCAGCTTATCGACGGGGGGACAATTCGTCAATGAGCAGTTCTTC
CDR3aa: CASSLSTGGQFVNEQFF

v_gene: TRBV2
len: 16
j_gene: TRBJ2-1
abundance: .
d_gene: TRBD2
CDR3nt: TGTGCCAGCAGTACCGGACTAGCGGGGGGTGTCGATGAGCAGTTCTTC
CDR3aa: CASSTGLAGGVDEQFF

v_gene: TRBV5-6
len: 14
j_gene: TRBJ1-4
abundance: few
d_gene: TRBD1
CDR3nt: TGTGCCAGCAGCACGTTTGGACAGGGGGCGTCACTGTTTTTT
CDR3aa: CASSTFGQGASLFF

v_gene: TRBV7-6
len: 13
j_gene: TRBJ1-1
abundance: few
d_gene: .
CDR3nt: TGTGCCAGCAGCCCAGTTATGAACACTGAAGCTTTCTTT
CDR3aa: CASSPVMNTEAFF

v_gene: TRBV19
len: 13
j_gene: TRBJ2-5
abundance: .
d_gene: .
CDR3nt: TGTGCCAGTAGTTCCCAGGGCCGAGAGACCCAGTACTTC
CDR3aa: CASSSQGRETQYF

v_gene: TRBV7-7
len: 15
j_gene: TRBJ2-5
abundance: few
d_gene: TRBD2
CDR3nt: TGTGCCAGCAGCCCGGGACTAGCGGGGTTAGAGACCCAGTACTTC
CDR3aa: CASSPGLAGLETQYF

v_gene: TRBV23-1
len: 13
j_gene: TRBJ1-1
abundance: .
d_gene: .
CDR3nt: TGCGCCAGCAGTCATGAAGGGGAAACTGAAGCCTTCTTT
CDR3aa: CASSHEGETEAFF

v_gene: TRBV27
len: 17
j_gene: TRBJ2-3
abundance: .
d_gene: TRBD2
CDR3nt: TGTGCCAGCAGTTCCGACGGGAGGGCGGGCTCCACAGATACGCAGTATTTT
CDR3aa: CASSSDGRAGSTDTQYF